The rows below give T cell receptor beta chains drawn from one sample of a study of T cell repertoires in ileal Crohn's disease. The table came from immunoSEQ multiplex PCR; TCRdb's copy has only in-frame clones and leaves some out. The table includes roughly 14,000 clones, around 80% detected once. Sample: ileal tissue. The receptors here all came from an adult with Crohn's disease. Both conserved end residues are part of each CDR3. The D gene is left open where the match is weak. Size is stated for part of the rows, as once, few or many counts, or as a class when the clone is expanded.

D gene	V gene	clone size	J gene	CDR3 length	CDR3 DNA	CDR3 protein
TRBD2	TRBV27	few	TRBJ2-1	16	TGTGCCAGCAGTTTAGCACGGACTAGCGGCCGGAATGAGCAGTTCTTC	CASSLARTSGRNEQFF
TRBD2	TRBV19	once	TRBJ2-7	15	TGTGCCAGTAGTCCGGGACTAGCTCCTTCCTACGAGCAGTACTTC	CASSPGLAPSYEQYF
.	TRBV30	.	TRBJ1-3	13	TGTGCCTGGAGTGCTTCGGGGGGAAACACCATATATTTT	CAWSASGGNTIYF
TRBD1	TRBV6-1	.	TRBJ2-2	13	TGTGCCACAGGACAGGTCAACACCGGGGAGCTGTTTTTT	CATGQVNTGELFF
TRBD1	TRBV6-6	.	TRBJ2-1	16	TGTGCCAGCAGTCCCCTCCAGGACAGGGGACGCAATGAGCAGTTCTTC	CASSPLQDRGRNEQFF
.	TRBV6-1	.	TRBJ1-5	14	TGTGCCACCAGAGAAGGGACTGACAATCAGCCCCAGCATTTT	CATREGTDNQPQHF
.	TRBV7-8	.	TRBJ2-5	17	TGTGCCAGCAGCAACAGACTAGTAATTTTTACCGAAGAGACCCAGTACTTC	CASSNRLVIFTEETQYF
TRBD1	TRBV2	.	TRBJ2-7	15	TGTGCCAGCAGTGAATCGGGACAGGGGCACCACGAGCAGTACTTC	CASSESGQGHHEQYF
.	TRBV6-1	.	TRBJ2-1	10	TGTGCCACCGGTCCCAATGAGCAGTTCTTC	CATGPNEQFF
.	TRBV9	few	TRBJ2-3	13	TGTGCCAGCAGCGTCGACTCTCACTCTACGCAGTATTTT	CASSVDSHSTQYF
TRBD1	TRBV19	.	TRBJ2-7	13	TGTGCCAGTAACAGGGGCATATCCTACGAGCAGTACTTC	CASNRGISYEQYF
TRBD2	TRBV4-3	few	TRBJ2-2	17	TGCGCCAGCAGCCAAGATCCCGCGGGGGGTAGCACCGGGGAGCTGTTTTTT	CASSQDPAGGSTGELFF
TRBD2	TRBV7-9	.	TRBJ2-2	16	TGTGCCAGCAGCCGCCCAGCGGGAAGGAAGACCGGGGAGCTGTTTTTT	CASSRPAGRKTGELFF
TRBD2	TRBV30	.	TRBJ2-3	15	TGTGCCTGGAGTGGAATAGCGGGGTTCTCAGATACGCAGTATTTT	CAWSGIAGFSDTQYF
.	TRBV7-9	.	TRBJ1-4	15	TGTGCCAGCGGCCAATCCGACATCATTAATGAAAAACTGTTTTTT	CASGQSDIINEKLFF
.	TRBV5-5	.	TRBJ1-2	12	TGTGCCAGCAGCTCGGTAGCCCGCGGCTACACCTTC	CASSSVARGYTF
.	TRBV28	.	TRBJ1-4	18	TGTGCCAGCAGTTTATATGGTCAGGACATCACAACTAATGAAAAACTGTTTTTT	CASSLYGQDITTNEKLFF
TRBD1	TRBV18	.	TRBJ2-1	14	TGTGCCAGCTCACTACAGGGGACGGCGAATGAGCAGTTCTTC	CASSLQGTANEQFF
TRBD2	TRBV4-1	.	TRBJ2-5	17	TGCGCCAGCAGCCAAGCGTTGGCGGGAGAGCGGAGGGAGACCCAGTACTTC	CASSQALAGERRETQYF
TRBD2	TRBV9	.	TRBJ2-3	13	TGTGCCAGCAGTTCCCGGGAGGGGGATACGCAGTATTTT	CASSSREGDTQYF
TRBD2	TRBV7-3	.	TRBJ2-7	14	TGTGCCAGCAGCTTAACTAGCGGGGGCCACGAGCAGTACTTC	CASSLTSGGHEQYF
TRBD2	TRBV5-1	.	TRBJ2-3	15	TGCGCCAGCAGCACGGAAGGCGGGGGGGCAGATACGCAGTATTTT	CASSTEGGGADTQYF
.	TRBV9	few	TRBJ2-1	13	TGTGCCAGCAGCAGCGGCTGGGGCAATGAGCAGTTCTTC	CASSSGWGNEQFF
TRBD1	TRBV6-6	few	TRBJ2-3	15	TGTGCCAGCAGTGTGACAGGGGCCTCCACAGATACGCAGTATTTT	CASSVTGASTDTQYF
.	TRBV4-3	.	TRBJ2-5	15	TGCGCCAGCAGCCAAGATTTCGGGGGGCAAGGGACCCAGTACTTC	CASSQDFGGQGTQYF
.	TRBV5-4	.	TRBJ2-3	12	TGTGCCAGCAGCAGGGAGCTAGATACGCAGTATTTT	CASSRELDTQYF
.	TRBV28	.	TRBJ1-2	12	TGTGCCAGCAGTTCTAATCGGGGTGGCTACACCTTC	CASSSNRGGYTF
.	TRBV5-1	once	TRBJ2-3	14	TGCGCCAGCAGCGGCGGGACCACCACAGATACGCAGTATTTT	CASSGGTTTDTQYF
.	TRBV18	.	TRBJ2-7	13	TGTGCCAGCTCACCGATTCACGGGGACGAGCAGTACTTC	CASSPIHGDEQYF
.	TRBV4-1	once	TRBJ1-3	17	TGCGCCAGCAGCCAAGGGGAGCGCCAGGGGACTGGAAACACCATATATTTT	CASSQGERQGTGNTIYF
.	TRBV7-2	.	TRBJ1-4	17	TGTGCCAGCAGCTTGGGGGGTGGCGCCGGATCTAATGAAAAACTGTTTTTT	CASSLGGGAGSNEKLFF
TRBD2	TRBV18	.	TRBJ2-3	16	TGTGCCAGCTCACCACGGACTAGCGGGGGCACAGATACGCAGTATTTT	CASSPRTSGGTDTQYF
.	TRBV5-1	.	TRBJ1-6	14	TGCGCCAGCAGCTTGAATAGGGGTAGTTCACCCCTCCACTTT	CASSLNRGSSPLHF
TRBD2	TRBV29-1	.	TRBJ2-5	16	TGCAGCGTTGTGGTTGCGACTAGCGGGGGTCAAGAGACCCAGTACTTC	CSVVVATSGGQETQYF
.	TRBV7-6	.	TRBJ2-3	16	TGTGCCAGCAGCTTACAACTTGGGGCCGGCACAGATACGCAGTATTTT	CASSLQLGAGTDTQYF
.	TRBV7-9	.	TRBJ1-4	15	TGTGCCAGCAGCCCGGGGACAAAGACTAATGAAAAACTGTTTTTT	CASSPGTKTNEKLFF
TRBD1	TRBV9	.	TRBJ1-2	14	TGTGCCAGCAGCGTACGGGACAGGCCCTATGGCTACACCTTC	CASSVRDRPYGYTF
TRBD1	TRBV5-4	once	TRBJ2-7	15	TGTGCCAGCAGAAAAGACAGGGGAGCATCCTACGAGCAGTACTTC	CASRKDRGASYEQYF
TRBD2	TRBV10-3	.	TRBJ2-7	14	TGTGCCATCAGGGGGGCAGCGGGGGGCTACGAGCAGTACTTC	CAIRGAAGGYEQYF
TRBD1	TRBV11-1	.	TRBJ2-1	15	TGTGCCAGCAGCTTGACAGGGTCCGACTACAATGAGCAGTTCTTC	CASSLTGSDYNEQFF
TRBD1	TRBV7-9	.	TRBJ1-1	16	TGTGCCATCGGGGCAGGGGGTGTTACTAAGAACACTGAAGCTTTCTTT	CAIGAGGVTKNTEAFF
.	TRBV5-1	.	TRBJ1-1	13	TGCGCCAGCAGCTTGTTGGACAGCACTGAAGCTTTCTTT	CASSLLDSTEAFF
.	TRBV9	.	TRBJ2-5	16	TGTGCCAGCAGTCCTACCGGGACACAACACCAAGAGACCCAGTACTTC	CASSPTGTQHQETQYF
TRBD2	TRBV2	.	TRBJ2-7	14	TGTGCCAGCATGGGCACTAGCGGTAGGAACGAGCAGTACTTC	CASMGTSGRNEQYF
.	TRBV7-7	.	TRBJ2-2	13	TGTGCTAGCAGCCCCGGAGGACGCGGGGAGCTGTTTTTT	CASSPGGRGELFF
TRBD2	TRBV7-2	.	TRBJ2-1	17	TGTGCCAGCAGCTCCCGACTAGCGGGAGTAAGGGGGAATGAGCAGTTCTTC	CASSSRLAGVRGNEQFF
TRBD1	TRBV5-1	.	TRBJ1-1	14	TGCGCCAGCAGCTTGACAGGGGGAAACACTGAAGCTTTCTTT	CASSLTGGNTEAFF